A few counts support the clone carrying this T cell receptor beta chain. Its cognate antigen is unknown. The data originate from a study of identical twins. In TCRdb, the 5' RACE reads were re-called with MiXCR into one record per CDR3 protein. The sample yields about 900,000 distinct CDR3 sequences, roughly 12% seen once. General observations from the study: Insertions ran lower in abundant cord blood beta clonotypes, though not in memory repertoires.

The CDR3 has 14 amino acids. Germline CDR1 SGHNT, CDR2 YENEEA. The V end was cut by 0 bases, the J end by 1 base, with 6 bases between. These data were also reused for a study on yellow fever vaccine responses in identical twins.

The rearrangement uses TRBV11-3 and TRBJ1-1; the D is unclear. This TCR was recovered from a woman aged 18-29 years in good health. The sample comprised PBMCs. This chain's CDR3 is CASSLELANTEAFF. CDR3 nucleotide sequence: TGTGCCAGCAGCTTAGAATTGGCGAACACTGAAGCTTTCTTT.